The present entry profiles one T cell receptor beta chain with its context. Clones were sequenced by immunoSEQ multiplex PCR, and TCRdb holds only the in-frame ones, with some missing. This sample has fewer than 350,000 clones, with over 75% found just once. This sample stems from a study of blood T cell repertoires in COVID-19. Study as a whole: PBMCs, B-cell-depleted T cells, or T cells provided the cDNA or gDNA that made up the material.

This sequence was found in a woman in her twenties or thirties with COVID-19, enrolled during active disease. Sequencing used peripheral blood.

CDR3 sequence: CASSIGAGGILYEQYF. The CDR3 region has the DNA TGTGCCAGTAGTATTGGCGCGGGAGGGATTCTCTACGAGCAGTACTTC. This chain uses TRBV19 with TRBJ2-7, with 9 bases matching TRBD2. Looked up from germline, CDR1 is LNHDA and CDR2 is SQIVND (reference sequence). This CDR3 comprises 16 residues. V trimming: 3 bases; J trimming: 3 bases; junction bases outside the gene matches: 9.